Shown below are 13 T cell receptor beta chains from a single sample sequenced in a study. TCRdb reprocessed the 5' RACE reads with MiXCR, giving one entry per CDR3 protein. The table lists about 55,000 distinct CDR3 sequences, under 25% of them singletons, with around 3.2% in the top ten. The sorted Tregs were CD4+CD25+CD127-/low cells. The sequenced material came from tumor-infiltrating Tregs sorted from the breast tumor. The receptors originated from a female donor with breast cancer.

This clonotype was picked up many times. This chain joins TRBV5-1 and TRBJ2-1, with unresolved D. With 4 bases removed from V and 5 bases from J, the gap between germline ends came to 16 bases. Germline CDR1 SGHRS, CDR2 YFSETQ. This CDR3 is built from 15 residues. CDR3 sequence (DNA): TGCGCCAGCAGCAACGCAAACCTGAAGCACAATGAGCAGTTCTTC. Translated, it gives CASSNANLKHNEQFF.

The chain has TRBV7-2 and TRBJ2-7, with a tentative D call TRBD2 (6 bases). V was pared by 5 bases and J by 5 bases, with 13 bases between. Germline V gene lookup returns CDR1 SGHTA and CDR2 FQGNSA. The CDR3 spans 13 residues. In DNA, the CDR3 is TGTGCCAGCAGCGCGCGGGGTCAGAACGAGCAGTACTTC. Residues: CASSARGQNEQYF.

The rearrangement joins TRBV5-1 to TRBJ1-1; possible D gene TRBD1, 6 bases. Per the germline V gene, CDR1 is SGHRS and CDR2 is YFSETQ. The CDR3 has 15 amino acids. Trimming removed 0 bases at V and 3 bases at J, with 12 bases between. The CDR3 region is CASSLDRVGYTEAFF. CDR3 nucleotides: TGCGCCAGCAGCTTGGACAGGGTGGGGTACACTGAAGCTTTCTTT. The whole variable domain, filled in from reference TRBV5-1 and TRBJ1-1, reads KAGVTQTPRYLIKTRGQQVTLSCSPISGHRSVSWYQQTPGQGLQFLFEYFSETQRNKGNFPGRFSGRQFSNSRSEMNVSTLELGDSALYLCASSLDRVGYTEAFFGQGTRLTVV.

V and J are TRBV12-3 or TRBV12-4 and TRBJ2-2; D gene unclear. V lost 8 bases and J lost 4, with 14 bases in between. The CDR3 sequence is 14 residues long. The CDR3 is CASWVGRGTGELFF. CDR3 DNA: TGTGCCAGCTGGGTGGGCCGCGGCACCGGGGAGCTGTTTTTT.

The chain links TRBV3-1 to TRBJ2-2; a possible D gene is TRBD2 (6 bases). V gave up 2 bases and J gave up 4 bases, with 17 bases separating them. The CDR3 is 17 residues long. In germline, CDR1 is LGHDT, CDR2 YNNKEL (reference sequence). CDR3 sequence: CASSQYRRRDGTGELFF. CDR3 bases: TGTGCCAGCAGCCAATATAGAAGGCGGGATGGCACCGGGGAGCTGTTTTTT.

The CDR3 loop is CSARQGADTQYF. The CDR3 DNA sequence: TGCAGTGCTAGACAGGGCGCAGATACGCAGTATTTT. The chain has TRBV20-1 and TRBJ2-3; a weak D match, TRBD1 (5 bases). The V gene's germline CDR1 is DFQATT and CDR2 SNEGSKA (reference sequence). There are 12 residues in the CDR3. The V end was cut by 2 bases, the J end by 4 bases, with 7 bases between.

This clonotype appeared a few times. The junction does not match germline at one end; this may be a read error. J is TRBJ2-3 and V is TRBV7-2, with D unclear. This CDR3 is built from 11 residues. CDR1 and CDR2 from the germline V gene are SGHTA and FQGNSA. DNA of the CDR3: TGTGCCTGCAGCTTTCTAGATACGCAGTATTTT. It specifies CACSFLDTQYF.

This chain connects TRBV11-2 to TRBJ2-1; 7 bases map to TRBD1. This CDR3 contains 15 residues. Unmatched junction bases numbered 9, after V lost 1 base and J lost 9 bases. Germline assignment: CDR1 SGHAT and CDR2 FQNNGV. Here the CDR3 DNA reads TGTGCCAGCAGCTTAGGGCAGGGGGAGTCTTTTGAGCAGTTCTTC. Translated, it gives CASSLGQGESFEQFF.

Concerning this clonotype: The CDR3 end shows no conserved phenylalanine or tryptophan, and so a read error is likely. The chain couples TRBV4-1 to TRBJ1-4; TRBD1 aligns across 10 bases. Losses at the gene ends were 6 bases for V and 2 bases for J; bases not matched to a gene: 3. Per the germline V gene, CDR1 is MGHRA and CDR2 is YSYEKL. CDR3 length equals 15 residues. CDR3 coding DNA: TGCGCCAGCAGGGAGGACAGGGGGACTAATGAAAAACTGTTTTGT. It specifies CASREDRGTNEKLFC.

This clonotype was detected many times. The chain employs TRBV5-1 and TRBJ2-1; D assignment may be TRBD1 or TRBD2 (6 bases each). CDR3 length equals 13 residues. V was clipped by 1 base and J by 9 bases, with 11 bases between them. The germline V gene encodes CDR1 SGHRS and CDR2 YFSETQ. CDR3 amino acids: CASSLPRGGEQFF. The CDR3 region has the DNA TGCGCCAGCAGCTTGCCCAGGGGAGGTGAGCAGTTCTTC.

As regards this clonotype: Mismatch with germline at one junction end may stem from a read error. V gene TRBV3-1 combines with J gene TRBJ2-7, with TRBD1 matching over 11 bases. The CDR3 extends over 14 amino acids. Germline CDR1 LGHDT, CDR2 YNNKEL (reference sequence). The CDR3 nucleotides are TGTACCAGCAGCCCGGGGACAGGGGGCTACGAGCAGTACTTC. It yields the protein CTSSPGTGGYEQYF.

There are a few counts of this clonotype. This chain joins TRBV20-1 and TRBJ2-1; 8 bases match TRBD2. Germline CDR1 is DFQATT and CDR2 is SNEGSKA (reference sequence). The J segment lost 7 bases and the V segment lost 2 bases, leaving 10 bases of the junction unmatched. This CDR3 comprises 15 residues. The CDR3 DNA reads TGCAGTGCTAGACGTCCGGTAGCGGGGATTAATGAGCAGTTCTTC. Translated: CSARRPVAGINEQFF.

This clonotype has only a few counts. V is TRBV30 and J is TRBJ1-2; 7 bases fit TRBD1. This CDR3 contains 11 residues. Per the germline V gene, CDR1 is GTSNPN and CDR2 is SVGIG (reference sequence). V was pared by 2 bases and J by 10 bases, with 4 bases of the junction left unmatched. CDR3 residues: CAWSPGTAYTF. The CDR3 nucleotides are TGTGCCTGGAGTCCCGGGACAGCCTACACCTTC.